The clone carrying this T cell receptor beta chain turned up a few times. The germline V gene encodes CDR1 SGHRS and CDR2 YFSETQ. The CDR3 is 13 residues long. Trimming pared 1 base from V and 6 bases from J, leaving 8 bases between. This sample stems from a study of blood T cell repertoires in COVID-19. In the original workflow: Reference gene primer amplification gave estimated nucleated cell counts. The protocol was immunoSEQ multiplex PCR, while the TCRdb copy is restricted to in-frame clones and leaves out a portion. Clone size and the V and J calls come from that table; the DNA yielded D and trimming. The sample yields approximately 140,000 clones, around 80% seen once.

Source material: peripheral blood. The origin of this receptor is a man in his fifties or sixties with active or convalescent COVID-19. V is TRBV5-1 and J is TRBJ2-1; D remains ambiguous. The CDR3 is CASSLQLPNEQFF. CDR3 nucleotide sequence: TGCGCCAGCAGCTTGCAACTACCCAATGAGCAGTTCTTC. The full variable domain, completed using reference TRBV5-1 and TRBJ2-1, is KAGVTQTPRYLIKTRGQQVTLSCSPISGHRSVSWYQQTPGQGLQFLFEYFSETQRNKGNFPGRFSGRQFSNSRSEMNVSTLELGDSALYLCASSLQLPNEQFFGPGTRLTVL.